Listed below are T cell receptor beta chains from one sample, sequenced in a study of blood T cell repertoires in COVID-19. The data were produced by immunoSEQ multiplex PCR, yet TCRdb's version contains in-frame clones alone and is incomplete. Among about 95,000 clones listed, 75% to 90% were seen once. Sample: peripheral blood. The receptors originated from a man in his sixties with COVID-19, enrolled during active disease. Both conserved end residues are part of each CDR3. D genes are given only for firm matches. Clone size is given for some rows only: seen once, a few or many times, or a class if the clone is expanded.

cdr3_aa | cdr3_nt | j_call | v_call | d_call | clone_size
CAWSPRGPGNTIYF | TGTGCCTGGAGCCCAAGGGGGCCCGGAAACACCATATATTTT | TRBJ1-3 | TRBV30 | TRBD1 | .
CASSPEPSSDEKLFF | TGTGCCAGCAGCCCAGAACCGTCCAGCGATGAAAAACTGTTTTTT | TRBJ1-4 | TRBV7-6 | . | .
CASSSGANTEAFF | TGTGCCAGCAGTTCAGGGGCGAACACTGAAGCTTTCTTT | TRBJ1-1 | TRBV12-3/TRBV12-4 | . | .
CASSLQGGVTPLHF | TGTGCCAGCAGCTTACAGGGGGGGGTGACACCCCTCCACTTT | TRBJ1-6 | TRBV5-6 | TRBD1 | .
CAWSTGHQDTQYF | TGTGCCTGGAGTACCGGACATCAAGATACGCAGTATTTT | TRBJ2-3 | TRBV30 | . | .
CASSIDRSAEAFF | TGTGCCAGTAGTATAGACAGATCAGCTGAAGCTTTCTTT | TRBJ1-1 | TRBV19 | . | once
CSVTGARSSYEQYF | TGCAGCGTAACTGGGGCACGGAGCTCCTACGAGCAGTACTTC | TRBJ2-7 | TRBV29-1 | . | .
CASSLGTANEKLFF | TGTGCCAGCAGCCTCGGGACAGCTAATGAAAAACTGTTTTTT | TRBJ1-4 | TRBV13 | TRBD1 | .
CASSLYTLNTEAFF | TGTGCCAGCAGCCTTTATACACTGAACACTGAAGCTTTCTTT | TRBJ1-1 | TRBV5-4 | . | .
CASSSRTRGSGETQYF | TGTGCCAGCAGCTCCCGAACCAGGGGTTCTGGAGAGACCCAGTACTTC | TRBJ2-5 | TRBV4-2 | . | once
CASSLGRSSGNTIYF | TGTGCCAGCAGCTTGGGGAGAAGCTCTGGAAACACCATATATTTT | TRBJ1-3 | TRBV7-6 | . | .
CASSFLRTAQETQYF | TGTGCCAGCAGCTTTCTCAGGACAGCCCAAGAGACCCAGTACTTC | TRBJ2-5 | TRBV11-3 | . | .
CASSSQGQTFNQPQHF | TGTGCCAGCAGTTCACAGGGCCAAACTTTCAATCAGCCCCAGCATTTT | TRBJ1-5 | TRBV6-5 | . | .
CASSRDRGHEKLFF | TGTGCCAGCAGCCGGGACAGGGGGCATGAAAAACTGTTTTTT | TRBJ1-4 | TRBV2 | TRBD1 | .
CATSDAKGGNQPQHF | TGTGCCACCAGTGATGCCAAGGGGGGCAATCAGCCCCAGCATTTT | TRBJ1-5 | TRBV24-1 | . | .
CASSKSTSGSPTGELFF | TGCGCCAGCAGCAAGTCTACTAGCGGTTCCCCCACCGGGGAGCTGTTTTTT | TRBJ2-2 | TRBV5-1 | TRBD2 | .
CASRDSYLAVELFF | TGTGCCAGCAGGGACAGTTACCTGGCGGTGGAACTGTTTTTT | TRBJ1-4 | TRBV6-5 | . | once
CASSAQREGNDNEQFF | TGTGCCAGCAGCGCCCAGCGGGAGGGAAATGACAATGAGCAGTTCTTC | TRBJ2-1 | TRBV9 | TRBD2 | .
CASSGRVADNEQFF | TGTGCCAGCAGTGGGCGGGTAGCGGACAATGAGCAGTTCTTC | TRBJ2-1 | TRBV2 | . | once
CASSEYRGTASYEQYF | TGTGCCAGCAGTGAATATAGGGGGACAGCCTCCTACGAGCAGTACTTC | TRBJ2-7 | TRBV25-1 | TRBD1 | .
CASSTIQGEPQHF | TGTGCCAGCTCAACCATCCAGGGGGAGCCCCAGCATTTT | TRBJ1-5 | TRBV18 | TRBD1 | .
CATSVSGRANLFF | TGTGCCACCAGCGTTAGCGGGAGGGCCAATCTGTTCTTC | TRBJ2-1 | TRBV15 | TRBD2 | .
CASSPTSGRTGELFF | TGCGCCAGCAGCCCTACTAGCGGGAGAACCGGGGAGCTGTTTTTT | TRBJ2-2 | TRBV5-1 | TRBD2 | .
CASSLPGFKTEAFF | TGCGCCAGCAGCCTGCCAGGGTTTAAAACTGAAGCTTTCTTT | TRBJ1-1 | TRBV5-1 | . | once
CATSRVEAGVTDTQYF | TGTGCCACCAGCAGGGTGGAAGCGGGTGTCACAGATACGCAGTATTTT | TRBJ2-3 | TRBV15 | . | .
CASSQDRGGPVQETQYF | TGCGCCAGCAGCCAAGATCGGGGGGGGCCTGTCCAAGAGACCCAGTACTTC | TRBJ2-5 | TRBV4-1 | TRBD2 | .
CAWSRSTQTYEQYF | TGTGCCTGGAGTCGATCGACACAGACCTACGAGCAGTACTTC | TRBJ2-7 | TRBV30 | . | .
CASSRRQGVYEQYF | TGTGCCAGCAGCCGTCGACAGGGAGTCTACGAGCAGTACTTC | TRBJ2-7 | TRBV7-6 | TRBD1 | .
CSVGARGWNTEAFF | TGCAGCGTTGGGGCCAGGGGGTGGAACACTGAAGCTTTCTTT | TRBJ1-1 | TRBV29-1 | TRBD1 | .
CASTDMGQANQPQHF | TGTGCCAGCACCGATATGGGACAGGCCAATCAGCCCCAGCATTTT | TRBJ1-5 | TRBV6-1 | TRBD1 | .
CASSQSVGAGNTEAFF | TGCGCCAGCAGCCAAAGTGTAGGGGCTGGGAACACTGAAGCTTTCTTT | TRBJ1-1 | TRBV4-1 | . | .
CASSLRAGGNEQFF | TGCGCCAGCAGCTTGCGGGCAGGAGGCAATGAGCAGTTCTTC | TRBJ2-1 | TRBV5-1 | . | .
CASSRSGQGAYGELFF | TGTGCCAGCAGCAGGTCCGGACAGGGGGCTTACGGGGAGCTGTTTTTT | TRBJ2-2 | TRBV7-3 | TRBD1 | few
CASSLATGHGYTF | TGTGCCAGCAGCTTAGCAACAGGGCACGGCTACACCTTC | TRBJ1-2 | TRBV7-2 | . | .
CASSDSAGGPNEQFF | TGTGCCAGCAGTGACTCTGCGGGAGGGCCTAATGAGCAGTTCTTC | TRBJ2-1 | TRBV6-4 | TRBD2 | once
CASSAGGTSGRGLENEQFF | TGCGCCAGCAGTGCAGGGGGGACTAGCGGGAGAGGACTCGAGAATGAGCAGTTCTTC | TRBJ2-1 | TRBV10-1 | TRBD2 | .
CASSQVEGLAGGTVYEQYF | TGTGCCAGCAGCCAAGTTGAAGGACTAGCGGGAGGAACTGTCTACGAGCAGTACTTC | TRBJ2-7 | TRBV3-1/TRBV3-2 | TRBD2 | .
CASSAEVGREQYF | TGTGCCAGCAGTGCGGAGGTCGGACGGGAGCAGTACTTC | TRBJ2-7 | TRBV2 | . | .
CASSLGRGNNEQFF | TGTGCCAGCAGCTTGGGGAGAGGTAATAATGAGCAGTTCTTC | TRBJ2-1 | TRBV7-2 | . | .
CASSSTSGTQYF | TGTGCCAGCAGCTCTACTAGCGGGACGCAGTATTTT | TRBJ2-3 | TRBV7-3 | TRBD2 | .
CASSLGGLYNEQFF | TGTGCCAGCAGCTTAGGCGGTTTATACAATGAGCAGTTCTTC | TRBJ2-1 | TRBV11-3 | . | .
CASSQGGGSNQPQHF | TGTGCCAGCAGCCAAGGAGGTGGAAGCAATCAGCCCCAGCATTTT | TRBJ1-5 | TRBV3-1/TRBV3-2 | . | .